This T cell receptor beta chain stems from a study of blood T cell repertoires in COVID-19. Background on the study: COVID-19 samples collected from the United States, Italy and Spain covered acute and convalescent phases. Sample material is recorded as cDNA or gDNA derived from T cells, B-cell-depleted T cells, or PBMCs.

In the authors' workflow: Amplification from reference gene primers served as the basis for estimated nucleated cell counts. Clones were sequenced by immunoSEQ multiplex PCR, and TCRdb holds only the in-frame ones, with some missing. Clone size and the V and J calls come from that table; the DNA yielded D and trimming. The sample has around 140,000 clones, almost 85% seen once; the top ten hold roughly 15%. V shed 4 bases, J shed 0 bases, and the junction held 6 bases outside the gene matches. There are 18 residues in the CDR3. CDR1 is SGHRS and CDR2 is YFSETQ in the germline V gene. The source is a human donor with acute or convalescent COVID-19. The donor label of this sample is uncertain. The chain combines TRBV5-1 with TRBJ2-2; 13 nucleotides align to TRBD2. Source material: peripheral blood. CDR3 nucleotide sequence: TGCGCCAGCAGCAGACTAGCGGGGGGCCCCGCGAACACCGGGGAGCTGTTTTTT. This gives the protein CASSRLAGGPANTGELFF.